Below, 23 T cell receptor beta chains from the same sample are listed, as sequenced in a study of blood T cell repertoires in COVID-19. Sequencing used immunoSEQ multiplex PCR; TCRdb keeps in-frame clones, though not all of them. The table records 40,000 or so clones, 80% to 85% of them present only once. Sequenced material: peripheral blood. These receptors all come from a man in his sixties with COVID-19, enrolled during active disease.

The chain links TRBV3-1 (or the pseudogene TRBV3-2) to TRBJ1-6; 10 nucleotides match TRBD1. The CDR3 has 16 amino acids. V was clipped by 5 bases and J by 7 bases; unmatched bases: 8. CDR1 and CDR2 from the germline V gene are LGHDT and YNNKEL (reference sequence). Here the CDR3 DNA reads TGTGCCAGCAGCGTACGGACAGGGGGTCTGAATTCACCCCTCCACTTT. As protein: CASSVRTGGLNSPLHF.

The genes are TRBV6-5 and TRBJ1-6; no clear D. V lost 2 bases, J lost 5 bases, and 10 bases lay in between. CDR1 and CDR2 (germline): MNHEY, SVGAGI. The CDR3 covers 15 residues. The CDR3 DNA is TGTGCCAGCAGTTACGGGTTAACAGATAATTCACCCCTCCACTTT. Protein product: CASSYGLTDNSPLHF.

V gene TRBV25-1 combines with J gene TRBJ1-1; 9 bases line up with TRBD1. The CDR3 spans 16 residues. With V trimmed by 4 bases and J by 4 bases, 10 bases remained unmatched. The germline V gene encodes CDR1 MGHDK and CDR2 SYGVNS. The CDR3, as DNA: TGTGCCAGCAGTGCGACACAGGGGGCGGGGGGCACTGAAGCTTTCTTT. Its protein product is CASSATQGAGGTEAFF.

The chain combines TRBV7-9 with TRBJ1-1; D ambiguous. The CDR3 is 13 amino acids. The V end was cut by 1 base, the J end by 5 bases, with 8 bases between. In germline, CDR1 is SEHNR, CDR2 FQNEAQ (reference sequence). CDR3 sequence: CASSLVTETEAFF. CDR3 nucleotides: TGTGCCAGCAGCTTAGTAACCGAGACTGAAGCTTTCTTT.

The rearrangement joins TRBV21-1 to TRBJ2-3; the table's D call, TRBD1, was not checked against the DNA. TRBV21-1 is shown as a pseudogene. The length of the CDR3 is 15 residues. The CDR3 DNA follows: TGTGCCAGCAGCAATCCCAGGGGGCACACAGATACGCAGTATTTT. This gives the protein CASSNPRGHTDTQYF.

This clone was counted between two and nine times. The chain is built from TRBV29-1 and TRBJ2-1; TRBD1 aligns across 8 bases. V lost 7 bases, J lost 6 bases, and 11 bases stayed unmatched. This CDR3 region has 14 residues. From germline, CDR1 is SQVTM and CDR2 ANQGSEA. The CDR3 region is CSAPSGQGPNEQFF. The CDR3 nucleotides are TGCAGCGCCCCGTCTGGACAGGGTCCCAATGAGCAGTTCTTC.

This chain joins TRBV7-2 and TRBJ1-6; no clear D. Deletions cut 2 bases from V and 6 bases from J, with 11 bases between. This CDR3 is 15 amino acids long. Germline V gene sequence: CDR1 SGHTA, CDR2 FQGNSA. DNA for the CDR3: TGTGCCAGCAGCTTATCGAGGGCGGCTAATTCACCCCTCCACTTT. It specifies CASSLSRAANSPLHF.

This clone turned up a few times. The chain employs TRBV10-3 and TRBJ1-1; weak D call: TRBD1 (5 bases). Germline assignment: CDR1 ENHRY and CDR2 SYGVKD. Trimming stripped 1 base from V and 6 bases from J, with 9 bases between. There are 13 residues in the CDR3. CDR3 region: CAISEWQGPEAFF. CDR3 nucleotide sequence: TGTGCCATCAGTGAGTGGCAGGGCCCTGAAGCTTTCTTT.

This chain joins TRBV30 and TRBJ1-1; D may be TRBD1 (6 bases). In germline, CDR1 is GTSNPN, CDR2 SVGIG (reference sequence). There are 14 residues in the CDR3. Trimming pared 4 bases from V and 4 bases from J, leaving 16 bases between. This chain's CDR3 is CAWNMGRGGTEAFF. CDR3 in DNA: TGTGCCTGGAACATGGGCAGGGGTGGCACTGAAGCTTTCTTT.

V usage is TRBV10-3 and J usage is TRBJ1-1; TRBD1 is a possible D gene (5 bases). There are 13 residues in the CDR3. Germline V gene lookup returns CDR1 ENHRY and CDR2 SYGVKD. Trimming stripped 7 bases from V and 1 base from J, with 10 bases between. The CDR3 DNA follows: TGTGCCATCACCAAGACAGAGAACACTGAAGCTTTCTTT. It is translated as CAITKTENTEAFF.

V usage is TRBV5-1 and J usage is TRBJ2-4; possibly TRBD2 for D (7 bases). This CDR3 has 14 residues. CDR1 is SGHRS and CDR2 is YFSETQ in the germline V gene. V was cut by 4 bases and J by 9 bases, with 17 bases left in between. The CDR3 reads CASSDPQGGGIQYF. The CDR3 region has the DNA TGCGCCAGCAGCGACCCGCAGGGAGGGGGCATTCAGTACTTC.

The chain couples TRBV24-1 to TRBJ1-2, with D perhaps matching TRBD1 (5 bases). Germline V lookup: CDR1 KGHDR, CDR2 SFDVKD. The V end was cut by 7 bases, the J end by 5 bases, with 13 bases between. This CDR3 is 13 amino acids long. CDR3 DNA: TGTGCCACCAGGCCCGGGGGGGGGTATGGCTACACCTTC. Its protein is CATRPGGGYGYTF.

The chain is built from TRBV7-2 and TRBJ2-6; D possibly corresponds to TRBD1 (5 bases). The CDR3 extends over 15 amino acids. Germline CDR1 SGHTA, CDR2 FQGNSA. Trimming took off 5 bases at V and 1 base at J, with 9 bases between the two ends. CDR3 sequence: CASSTTASGANVLTF. CDR3 nucleotides: TGTGCCAGCAGCACGACAGCGTCTGGGGCCAACGTCCTGACTTTC.

Here the CDR3 DNA reads TGTGCCAGCAGTTCTTGGCTTCAGGGGGCGGGGTATGGCTACACCTTC. Its protein is CASSSWLQGAGYGYTF. The chain links TRBV27 to TRBJ1-2; 8 positions agree with TRBD1. The J segment lost 5 bases and the V segment lost 4 bases, leaving 12 bases of the junction unmatched. Germline CDR1 is MNHEY and CDR2 is SMNVEV (reference sequence). The CDR3 runs 16 residues.

V is TRBV4-2 and J is TRBJ2-2; 7 bases fit TRBD2. V shed 5 bases and J 5 bases; nucleotides not matched to a gene: 14. The CDR3 has 17 residues. CDR1 is LGHNA, CDR2 YNFKEQ, per germline. The CDR3 DNA reads as TGTGCCAGCAGCTCCTCGGCGTATAGCGGGCGGACCGGGGAGCTGTTTTTT. As protein: CASSSSAYSGRTGELFF.

The chain has TRBV29-1 and TRBJ2-3; perhaps TRBD1 as D (6 bases). V was trimmed by 3 bases and J by 0 bases, leaving 10 bases between them. The CDR3 length is 14 residues. CDR1 is SQVTM, CDR2 ANQGSEA, per germline. In nucleotides, the CDR3 is TGCAGCGTTGAGTCCAGGGGAAGCACAGATACGCAGTATTTT. Its translation: CSVESRGSTDTQYF.

This clone was recorded only once. The chain couples TRBV7-2 to TRBJ2-1; D is possibly TRBD2 (5 bases). The germline V and J ends were trimmed by 5 bases and 0 bases, with 11 bases remaining between them. The CDR3 consists of 15 residues. Per the germline V gene, CDR1 is SGHTA and CDR2 is FQGNSA. CDR3 in amino acids: CASSLPRGSYNEQFF. CDR3 DNA: TGTGCCAGCAGCCTACCCCGGGGCTCCTACAATGAGCAGTTCTTC.

This clone was found once. V gene TRBV18 combines with J gene TRBJ1-1; the D is unclear. Trimming shortened V by 0 bases and J by 1 base, and 6 bases separated the two germline ends. Germline lookup yields CDR1 KGHSH and CDR2 LQKENI. CDR3 length: 14 amino acids. As DNA, the CDR3 is TGTGCCAGCTCACCACCCGGAGCGAACACTGAAGCTTTCTTT. Translated: CASSPPGANTEAFF.

The chain joins TRBV24-1 to TRBJ1-5; 10 nucleotides align to TRBD1. After removal of 3 bases from V and 2 bases from J, the junction contained 3 bases not matched to a gene. Germline CDR1 reads KGHDR; CDR2 reads SFDVKD. This CDR3 region has 16 residues. CDR3 DNA sequence: TGTGCCACCAGTGATAGGACAGGGGGAGGCAATCAGCCCCAGCATTTT. Translation: CATSDRTGGGNQPQHF.

The J gene is TRBJ2-6, the V gene TRBV10-3; D perhaps matches TRBD2 (7 bases). The CDR3 extends over 18 amino acids. V was cut by 4 bases and J by 0 bases, with 16 bases left in between. Germline CDR1 reads ENHRY; CDR2 reads SYGVKD. CDR3 sequence: CAISVSWGGPSGANVLTF. The CDR3, as DNA: TGTGCCATCAGTGTGTCCTGGGGGGGCCCCTCTGGGGCCAACGTCCTGACTTTC.

This chain links TRBV3-1 (or the pseudogene TRBV3-2) with TRBJ2-5, with 12 bases fitting TRBD2. The CDR3 loop spans 16 amino acids. CDR1 and CDR2 from the germline V gene are LGHDT and YNNKEL (reference sequence). After removal of 1 base from V and 5 bases from J, the junction contained 5 bases not matched to a gene. CDR3 protein: CASSQGTSGKGETQYF. CDR3 DNA sequence: TGTGCCAGCAGCCAAGGGACTAGCGGGAAAGGCGAGACCCAGTACTTC.

The rearrangement links TRBV7-2 to TRBJ1-5, with a weak D call TRBD1 (5 bases). This CDR3 comprises 18 residues. The germline V gene has CDR1 SGHTA and CDR2 FQGNSA. Trimming took off 0 bases at V and 0 bases at J, with 15 bases between the two ends. CDR3 in amino acids: CASSLAVGQRYSNQPQHF. The DNA for the CDR3 is TGTGCCAGCAGCTTAGCGGTGGGGCAGAGATATAGCAATCAGCCCCAGCATTTT.

The chain recombines TRBV12-3 or TRBV12-4 with TRBJ1-2, with a possible D match to TRBD1 (6 bases). Trimming took off 5 bases at V and 4 bases at J, with 11 bases between the two ends. CDR3 length: 13 amino acids. The chain's CDR3 is CASSGQGFYGYTF. The CDR3 nucleotides read TGTGCCAGCAGTGGGCAGGGGTTCTATGGCTACACCTTC.